The clone carrying this TCR beta chain has more than one count but fewer than ten. Its antigen remains unidentified. V shed 7 bases, J shed 2 bases, and the junction held 4 bases outside the gene matches. CDR1 and CDR2 (germline): SQVTM, ANQGSEA. This CDR3 is 13 amino acids long. The data are from a study of CD8 T cells in ankylosing spondylitis. TCRdb called the 5' RACE reads again in MiXCR, with one record for every CDR3 protein. The profile shows some 700,000 distinct CDR3 sequences, 19% of them singletons. Whole-study results and caveats: Within ankylosing spondylitis blood, a TCR beta motif made up of seven to nine highly homologous variants appeared to be characteristic.

This receptor was obtained from a male donor with ankylosing spondylitis. The rearrangement uses TRBV29-1 and TRBJ2-1; 8 nucleotides agree with TRBD1. The source material was blood, either unsorted or a sorted T cell fraction (not recorded which). The CDR3 sequence is CSGGQDTYNEQFF. The DNA for the CDR3 is TGCAGCGGGGGACAGGATACCTACAATGAGCAGTTCTTC.